The present TCR beta chain was sequenced within a study of blood T cells in healthy people across ages. Study in general: For every two T cells, template switching captured about one barcoded beta molecule.

Trimming left V 7 bases short and J 3 bases short, with 25 bases between. Germline V CDR1 and CDR2: MNHEY, SMNVEV (reference sequence). CDR3 length: 18 amino acids. With a J-beta primer mix and a sample-barcoded 5' primer, a second PCR ran about 7 to 12 cycles. Using its own MiXCR run on the 5' RACE reads, TCRdb lists one record per CDR3 protein. The sample yields fewer than 1,000,000 distinct CDR3 sequences, around two fifths seen once. The origin of this receptor is a man aged 55 to 70 in good health. The sample consisted of blood. V and J are TRBV27 and TRBJ2-4; weak D call: TRBD1 (5 bases). CDR3 loop: CASKSWGLDGVDKNIQYF. The CDR3 DNA is TGTGCCAGCAAGTCCTGGGGCCTGGACGGAGTTGACAAAAACATTCAGTACTTC.